The sequence of this T cell receptor beta chain was determined in a study of T cell responses to AZD1222 COVID-19 vaccine. Study-level results: Regions 160-218 and 743-854 held dominance among vaccine-associated CD4 TCRs, which spanned spike. Within unmutated variant regions lay the reported targets of nearly half of spike-specific TCRs. Clonal diversity was possibly underestimated, and white British individuals and females predominated among donors.

V was trimmed by 5 bases and J by 11 bases, leaving 18 bases between them. CDR1 is LNHDA and CDR2 is SQIVND in the germline V gene (reference sequence). The CDR3 consists of 13 residues. TCRdb's copy holds only in-frame clones and misses some; the assay was immunoSEQ multiplex PCR. The top ten clones hold about 7% of a sample with some 86,000 clones, roughly 86% of them seen once. Regarding this clone: Its specificity is unknown.

Researchers grouped second doses given at about 4 or about 12 weeks into one pool. The source of this sequence is an adult who received the AZD1222 COVID-19 vaccine. J is TRBJ1-1 and V is TRBV19; D gene uncertain. The sequencing used peripheral blood, collected 28 days after the second AZD1222 dose. Here the CDR3 DNA reads TGTGCCAGTAGTCAGCTTACTCTGCCGGTGGCTTTCTTT. Translating it yields CASSQLTLPVAFF.